Below are 5 T cell receptor beta chains sequenced from a single sample in a study of T cell repertoires in cytomegalovirus infection. TCRdb itself ran the reads through MiXCR, one entry per CDR3 protein. The sample has some 170,000 distinct CDR3 sequences; approximately 18% are singletons. Sequencing was carried out using CD8+ T cells from PBMCs. Receptors were obtained from a human donor in good health (CMV status not recorded). Some clones in this sample may be carry-over from other donors' samples.

The V call is TRBV7-3, the J call TRBJ2-1; D gene ambiguous. Trimming cost V 5 bases and J 6 bases, with 17 bases left between them. Germline CDR1 and CDR2: SGHTA and FQGTGA. The CDR3 is 15 residues long. The CDR3 nucleotides are TGTGCCAGCAGCCTGATACGCCAGGCACGCAATGAGCAGTTCTTC. The encoded protein is CASSLIRQARNEQFF. Filled out from reference TRBV7-3 and TRBJ2-1, the complete variable domain reads GAGVSQTPSNKVTEKGKYVELRCDPISGHTALYWYRQSLGQGPEFLIYFQGTGAADDSGLPNDRFFAVRPEGSVSTLKIQRTERGDSAVYLCASSLIRQARNEQFFGPGTRLTVL.

This clonotype has a handful of counts. V and J are TRBV4-1 and TRBJ2-5, with unresolved D. V was shortened by 4 bases and J by 0 bases, with 18 bases between the two germline ends. This CDR3 is 17 amino acids long. Looked up from germline, CDR1 is MGHRA and CDR2 is YSYEKL. The CDR3 protein is CASSPAMAGSYQETQYF. DNA of the CDR3: TGCGCCAGCAGCCCCGCAATGGCAGGATCGTACCAAGAGACCCAGTACTTC.

The rearrangement links TRBV12-3 or TRBV12-4 to TRBJ1-1; 9 nucleotides align to TRBD1. V lost 1 base, J lost 3 bases, and 3 bases stayed unmatched. The CDR3 loop spans 15 amino acids. The CDR3 is CASSLGWTGDTEAFF. CDR3 DNA: TGTGCCAGCAGTTTAGGGTGGACAGGGGACACTGAAGCTTTCTTT.

The V call is TRBV19, the J call TRBJ1-2; D might be TRBD1 (5 bases). The CDR3 spans 16 residues. Trimming cost V 0 bases and J 4 bases, with 15 bases left between them. CDR1 and CDR2 from the germline V gene are LNHDA and SQIVND (reference sequence). CDR3 nucleotide sequence: TGTGCCAGTAGTATAGAGAATGGAGTGGGGGTCTATGGCTACACCTTC. This gives the protein CASSIENGVGVYGYTF.

The chain uses TRBV12-3 or TRBV12-4 and TRBJ2-2; D is perhaps TRBD1 (6 bases). The CDR3 loop spans 15 amino acids. Trimming pared 6 bases from V and 1 base from J, leaving 12 bases between. The CDR3 DNA is TGTGCCAGCAGAGGACAGTCAGGGAACACCGGGGAGCTGTTTTTT. Translating it yields CASRGQSGNTGELFF.